Following are 16 T cell receptor beta chains from one sample sequenced in a study of vaccination and CD4 T cells after COVID-19. The Oncomine TCR Beta short-read assay was applied to DNA of cultured CD4+ T cells. One entry per CDR3 protein, called by TCRdb with MiXCR from the PCR reads. This table has around 19,000 distinct CDR3 sequences, 42% appearing once. Described treatment: roughly 11-day PBMC culture with coronavirus spike peptide pools or control peptides (ViraFEST assay). Their specific antigens are unknown. Here the sequenced sample was CD4+ T cells from blood, cultured in vitro, taken before SARS-CoV-2 vaccination. Every receptor here comes from a human donor who had recovered from COVID-19.

This clonotype counts as medium-sized. The J gene is TRBJ1-2, the V gene TRBV20-1; TRBD1 aligns across 9 bases. Trimming at V came to 6 bases and at J to 4 bases, leaving 3 bases not matched to a gene. CDR1 DFQATT and CDR2 SNEGSKA come from the germline V gene (reference sequence). The CDR3 consists of 12 residues. This chain's CDR3 is CSAKQGAYGYTF. In nucleotides, the CDR3 is TGCAGTGCGAAACAGGGGGCCTATGGCTACACCTTC.

V and J are TRBV10-3 and TRBJ1-1, with a possible D match to TRBD1 (5 bases). The length of the CDR3 is 13 residues. V lost 10 bases and J 1 base, leaving 13 bases between the germline ends. CDR1 and CDR2 (germline): ENHRY, SYGVKD. The CDR3 nucleotides are TGTGCCACCATCTCCCAGGGGAACACTGAAGCTTTCTTT. Encoded protein: CATISQGNTEAFF.

The CDR3: CSARGEGGREEQYF. The CDR3 DNA reads TGCAGTGCTAGAGGGGAAGGAGGGAGGGAAGAGCAGTACTTC. This chain uses TRBV20-1 with TRBJ2-7, with 7 bases lining up with TRBD2. V trimming: 1 base; J trimming: 7 bases; junction bases outside the gene matches: 10. The CDR3 is 14 amino acids. Germline V gene data show CDR1 as DFQATT and CDR2 as SNEGSKA (reference sequence).

This clonotype was observed a few times. In DNA, the CDR3 is TGCAGTGCTAGCCAAGTAGCGGGTGGATCCAGCGAGCAGTACTTC. Translating it yields CSASQVAGGSSEQYF. This chain connects TRBV20-1 to TRBJ2-7, with 7 bases fitting TRBD2. V lost 3 bases, J lost 6 bases, and 14 bases stayed unmatched. Germline CDR1 DFQATT, CDR2 SNEGSKA (reference sequence). CDR3 length: 15 amino acids.

This clonotype was found a few times. V gene TRBV6-2 or TRBV6-3 combines with J gene TRBJ1-5; the D gene is possibly TRBD1 (6 bases). Germline CDR1 reads MNHEY; CDR2 reads SVGEGT. The CDR3 runs to 15 residues. V lost 2 bases and J 1 base, leaving 9 bases between the germline ends. The CDR3 here is CASSYLGGSNQPQHF. In DNA, the CDR3 is TGTGCCAGCAGTTACCTGGGGGGCAGCAATCAGCCCCAGCATTTT.

The chain combines TRBV4-1 with TRBJ2-3; 10 nucleotides agree with TRBD2. The CDR3 is made up of 15 amino acids. V was pared by 8 bases and J by 4 bases, with 9 bases of the junction left unmatched. CDR1 MGHRA and CDR2 YSYEKL come from the germline V gene. CDR3 nucleotide sequence: TGCGCCAGCCAGGGGCTAGCGGGAGTGGCAGATACGCAGTATTTT. It encodes CASQGLAGVADTQYF.

The rearrangement links TRBV29-1 to TRBJ1-1; possible D gene TRBD1, 5 bases. The germline CDR1 and CDR2 sequences are SQVTM and ANQGSEA. V gave up 6 bases and J gave up 8 bases, with 16 bases separating them. CDR3 size: 12 residues. The CDR3 region is CSVAPGVREAFF. CDR3 nucleotide sequence: TGCAGCGTAGCGCCGGGGGTGAGGGAAGCTTTCTTT.

This clonotype appeared a few times. The chain joins TRBV27 to TRBJ1-1, with TRBD1 as a possible D gene (5 bases). CDR1 MNHEY and CDR2 SMNVEV come from the germline V gene (reference sequence). Trimming shortened V by 5 bases and J by 1 base, and 14 bases separated the two germline ends. The length of the CDR3 is 15 residues. The CDR3 is CASSLQGLPNTEAFF. In DNA, the CDR3 is TGTGCCAGCAGTCTTCAGGGACTCCCGAACACTGAAGCTTTCTTT.

This clonotype was seen a handful of times. The rearrangement links TRBV7-2 to TRBJ2-3; D uncertain. V gave up 2 bases and J gave up 4 bases, with 7 bases separating them. The CDR3 spans 13 residues. CDR1 and CDR2 from the germline V gene are SGHTA and FQGNSA. The chain's CDR3 is CASSLFPPDTQYF. The DNA for the CDR3 is TGTGCCAGCAGCTTATTTCCCCCAGATACGCAGTATTTT.

The table lists this clonotype with a few counts. V usage is TRBV11-3 and J usage is TRBJ1-6; the D is unclear. The CDR3 is made up of 18 amino acids. V was pared by 4 bases and J by 1 base, with 17 bases between. CDR1 and CDR2 (germline): SGHNT, YENEEA. This chain's CDR3 is CASSSGPTGGSYNSPLHF. The CDR3 coding sequence is TGTGCCAGCAGCTCCGGGCCCACGGGAGGGTCCTATAATTCACCCCTCCACTTT. The full variable domain, with the rest looked up from reference TRBV11-3 and TRBJ1-6, is EAGVVQSPRYKIIEKKQPVAFWCNPISGHNTLYWYLQNLGQGPELLIRYENEEAVDDSQLPKDRFSAERLKGVDSTLKIQPAELGDSAVYLCASSSGPTGGSYNSPLHFGNGTRLTVT.

The V and J genes are TRBV29-1 and TRBJ1-2, with 8 bases fitting TRBD1. Germline V gene data show CDR1 as SQVTM and CDR2 as ANQGSEA. The trim removed 6 bases at V and 8 bases at J, leaving 11 bases unmatched. This CDR3 comprises 13 residues. Here the CDR3 reads CSVALGAGGGYTF. CDR3 in DNA: TGCAGCGTCGCATTAGGGGCAGGGGGCGGCTACACCTTC.

The chain combines TRBV20-1 with TRBJ1-6; 7 bases map to TRBD1. The CDR3 runs 15 residues. J gave up 0 bases and V 6 bases, and 5 bases lay outside the gene matches. The germline V gene encodes CDR1 DFQATT and CDR2 SNEGSKA (reference sequence). In DNA form, the CDR3 reads TGCAGTGCGCGAAGGGGGCTCTCCTATAATTCACCCCTCCACTTT. Encoded protein: CSARRGLSYNSPLHF.

This clonotype was recorded once. The gene calls are TRBV7-6 and TRBJ2-1; no firm D call. The V end was cut by 5 bases, the J end by 0 bases, with 17 bases between. CDR1 and CDR2 (germline): SGHVS, FNYEAQ. CDR3 size: 17 residues. The DNA for the CDR3 is TGTGCCAGCAGCCGTCTGACTCCCTCAATCTCCTACAATGAGCAGTTCTTC. Amino acid sequence: CASSRLTPSISYNEQFF.

This clonotype was detected a few times. The V and J genes are TRBV20-1 and TRBJ2-3; 10 bases agree with TRBD2. V lost 3 bases to trimming and J lost 6 bases; unmatched junction nucleotides: 3. Germline lookup yields CDR1 DFQATT and CDR2 SNEGSKA (reference sequence). The CDR3 consists of 13 residues. For the CDR3, the DNA is TGCAGTGCTAGCCTAGCGGGAGTTGATACGCAGTATTTT. Its protein is CSASLAGVDTQYF.

This clonotype was seen a handful of times. The CDR3 spells CASSWTSGGTINEQFF. CDR3 DNA sequence: TGTGCCAGCAGTTGGACTAGCGGGGGGACGATCAATGAGCAGTTCTTC. This chain connects TRBV7-2 to TRBJ2-1, with 14 bases that match TRBD2. V dropped 6 bases and J dropped 6; count of bases not matched to a gene: 7. Germline lookup yields CDR1 SGHTA and CDR2 FQGNSA. CDR3 length: 16 residues.

This clonotype occurred once. V usage is TRBV4-3 and J usage is TRBJ1-6; 9 bases agree with TRBD1. Trimming removed 0 bases from V and 10 bases from J; junction bases left unmatched: 10. Germline V lookup: CDR1 LGHNA, CDR2 YSLEER. This CDR3 has 17 residues. The CDR3 spells CASSQDPPGQGGSPLHF. The DNA for the CDR3 is TGCGCCAGCAGCCAAGATCCCCCGGGACAGGGAGGCTCACCCCTCCACTTT.